These 17 T cell receptor beta chains share one sample of origin, sequenced in a study of T cells in localized non-small cell lung cancer. The assay was immunoSEQ multiplex PCR, and TCRdb's table has in-frame clones only and misses some. The sample contains about 32,000 clones, roughly 88% of which appear only once. The sequences come from peripheral blood mononuclear cells, collected before any cancer treatment. These receptors were collected from a woman between 40 and 69 years old with stage III lung adenocarcinoma.

The chain couples TRBV5-4 to TRBJ1-3; D ambiguous. The CDR3 loop spans 13 amino acids. The ends were cut back, 1 base at V and 4 bases at J, with 6 bases in the middle. Germline CDR1 is SGHNT and CDR2 is YYREEE (reference sequence). In DNA form, the CDR3 reads TGTGCCAGCAGCTTGTCGGGAGGAAACACCATATATTTT. Translating gives CASSLSGGNTIYF.

As regards this clone: The junction differs from germline at one of its ends, possibly a read error. This chain links TRBV4-2 with TRBJ2-7, with 12 bases matching TRBD2. This CDR3 is 17 amino acids long. The germline CDR1 and CDR2 sequences are LGHNA and YNFKEQ. In DNA, the CDR3 is TGTGCCGGCAGCCAATCCCCTGGGGGGACTAGCGGGTACGAGCAGTACTTC. Its translation is CAGSQSPGGTSGYEQYF.

This chain joins TRBV10-3 and TRBJ1-6; TRBD1 aligns across 9 bases. Germline assignment: CDR1 ENHRY and CDR2 SYGVKD. With 4 bases clipped from V and 6 bases from J, the junction kept 4 bases outside the gene matches. The CDR3 consists of 15 residues. CDR3 sequence: CAISGGGQGNSPLHF. CDR3 nucleotide sequence: TGTGCCATCAGTGGTGGGGGACAGGGTAATTCACCCCTCCACTTT.

The V and J genes are TRBV28 and TRBJ2-5; D not certain. The CDR3 has 12 amino acids. Germline V gene data show CDR1 as MDHEN and CDR2 as SYDVKM. Trimming left V 6 bases short and J 5 bases short, with 10 bases between. The CDR3 loop reads CASRGMEETQYF. Written as DNA, the CDR3 is TGTGCCAGCAGGGGGATGGAGGAGACCCAGTACTTC.

The CDR3 coding sequence is TGTGCCAGCAGTTCAATTGTGGGGGACAGCTCTTTCTACGAGCAGTACTTC. It is translated as CASSSIVGDSSFYEQYF. The chain carries TRBV27 and TRBJ2-7; the match to TRBD1 covers 7 bases. CDR1 is MNHEY and CDR2 is SMNVEV in the germline V gene (reference sequence). Trimming at V came to 4 bases and at J to 3 bases, leaving 15 bases not matched to a gene. This CDR3 is built from 17 residues.

The chain is built from TRBV7-2 and TRBJ1-1; D remains unclear. Per the germline V gene, CDR1 is SGHTA and CDR2 is FQGNSA. The V end was cut by 6 bases, the J end by 1 base, with 9 bases between. There are 13 residues in the CDR3. The CDR3 region is CASSGLRNTEAFF. CDR3 sequence (DNA): TGTGCCAGCAGTGGACTAAGGAACACTGAAGCTTTCTTT.

This chain links TRBV14 with TRBJ2-5; 13 bases fit TRBD2. V lost 4 bases and J lost 4; bases outside the gene matches: 3. The CDR3 contains 15 residues. Germline V gene sequence: CDR1 SGHDN, CDR2 FVKESK. CDR3 nucleotides: TGTGCCAGCAGCCTCAGACTAGCGGGAGGAGAGACCCAGTACTTC. The encoded protein is CASSLRLAGGETQYF.

This clone was observed a single time. The chain recombines TRBV7-9 with TRBJ2-7, with D unresolved. Trimming took 3 bases from V and 0 from J, leaving 6 bases between them. The CDR3 extends over 13 amino acids. Germline CDR1 SEHNR, CDR2 FQNEAQ (reference sequence). CDR3 residues: CASSLGNSYEQYF. In DNA, the CDR3 is TGTGCCAGCAGCTTGGGTAACTCCTACGAGCAGTACTTC. Looking up the rest from reference TRBV7-9 and TRBJ2-7 gives the full variable domain: DTGVSQNPRHKITKRGQNVTFRCDPISEHNRLYWYRQTLGQGPEFLTYFQNEAQLEKSRLLSDRFSAERPKGSFSTLEIQRTEQGDSAMYLCASSLGNSYEQYFGPGTRLTVT.

This sequence joins TRBV10-1 and TRBJ2-5, with TRBD1 identical over 12 bases. The length of the CDR3 is 16 residues. Trimming took 3 bases from V and 4 from J; bases not matched to a gene: 6. Germline CDR1 and CDR2: WNHNN and SYGVQD (reference sequence). The DNA of the CDR3 is TGCGCCAGCAGTGACAGGGGACAGGGGGCCTCAGAGACCCAGTACTTC. Translated, it gives CASSDRGQGASETQYF.

The chain couples TRBV29-1 to TRBJ2-5, with 7 bases lining up with TRBD2. CDR3 size: 11 residues. Looked up from germline, CDR1 is SQVTM and CDR2 is ANQGSEA. CDR3 in amino acids: CNGREEETQYF. In DNA form, the CDR3 reads TGCAATGGACGGGAGGAAGAGACCCAGTACTTC.

The V and J genes are TRBV7-9 and TRBJ1-6, with 8 bases fitting TRBD1. V trimming: 5 bases; J trimming: 6 bases; junction bases outside the gene matches: 18. The CDR3 runs to 19 residues. Looked up from germline, CDR1 is SEHNR and CDR2 is FQNEAQ (reference sequence). The CDR3, as DNA: TGTGCCAGCAGCCGAGACCCTTTTGACCGGACAGGGAGTAATTCACCCCTCCACTTT. This encodes CASSRDPFDRTGSNSPLHF.

This chain links TRBV18 with TRBJ1-1; D remains ambiguous. Germline V gene data show CDR1 as KGHSH and CDR2 as LQKENI. The CDR3 sequence is 16 residues long. V was trimmed by 3 bases and J by 3 bases, leaving 17 bases between them. CDR3 DNA sequence: TGTGCCAGCTCACCTCCCTCAGGTAGGATGGACACTGAAGCTTTCTTT. It yields the protein CASSPPSGRMDTEAFF. The full variable domain, completed using reference TRBV18 and TRBJ1-1, is NAGVMQNPRHLVRRRGQEARLRCSPMKGHSHVYWYRQLPEEGLKFMVYLQKENIIDESGMPKERFSAEFPKEGPSILRIQQVVRGDSAAYFCASSPPSGRMDTEAFFGQGTRLTVV.

The CDR3 protein is CASTDMAGRAKNIQYF. The CDR3 nucleotides are TGTGCCAGCACCGACATGGCGGGCAGAGCCAAAAACATTCAGTACTTC. The chain links TRBV2 to TRBJ2-4; possible D gene TRBD2, 5 bases. V lost 7 bases, J lost 0 bases, and 16 bases lay in between. Germline CDR1 is SNHLY and CDR2 is FYNNEI. The CDR3 extends over 16 amino acids. Full variable domain (remainder filled in from reference TRBV2 and TRBJ2-4): EPEVTQTPSHQVTQMGQEVILRCVPISNHLYFYWYRQILGQKVEFLVSFYNNEISEKSEIFDDQFSVERPDGSNFTLKIRSTKLEDSAMYFCASTDMAGRAKNIQYFGAGTRLSVL.

In this sample, this clone turned up once. V gene TRBV2 combines with J gene TRBJ1-2; D is unclear. Germline CDR1 reads SNHLY; CDR2 reads FYNNEI. V was cut by 7 bases and J by 8 bases, with 17 bases left in between. The CDR3 spans 13 residues. CDR3 nucleotide sequence: TGTGCCAGCAACGGGGTCATTCTCGGGGGCTACACCTTC. Translating gives CASNGVILGGYTF.

The chain recombines TRBV11-2 with TRBJ2-3, with 7 bases lining up with TRBD1. V shed 3 bases, J shed 2 bases, and the junction held 5 bases outside the gene matches. The CDR3 is made up of 15 amino acids. Germline V lookup: CDR1 SGHAT, CDR2 FQNNGV. In DNA form, the CDR3 reads TGTGCCAGCAGCTTTCGAGGACAGGTCACAGATACGCAGTATTTT. Translation: CASSFRGQVTDTQYF.

The chain is built from TRBV7-2 and TRBJ2-5; the D gene is possibly TRBD1 (6 bases). CDR3 length: 15 amino acids. Germline values: CDR1 SGHTA, CDR2 FQGNSA. V shed 3 bases and J shed 2 bases, with 13 bases lying between them. The CDR3 sequence: CASSFTQGQQETQYF. The CDR3 DNA reads TGTGCCAGCAGCTTTACCCAGGGGCAGCAAGAGACCCAGTACTTC.

This clone was counted between two and nine times. The chain uses TRBV30 and TRBJ1-1; D may be TRBD1 (6 bases). V gave up 3 bases and J gave up 0 bases, with 8 bases separating them. The germline gives CDR1 GTSNPN, CDR2 SVGIG (reference sequence). The CDR3 has 13 residues. The CDR3 DNA reads TGTGCCTGGAGGGACAGAGTGAACACTGAAGCTTTCTTT. Encoded protein: CAWRDRVNTEAFF.